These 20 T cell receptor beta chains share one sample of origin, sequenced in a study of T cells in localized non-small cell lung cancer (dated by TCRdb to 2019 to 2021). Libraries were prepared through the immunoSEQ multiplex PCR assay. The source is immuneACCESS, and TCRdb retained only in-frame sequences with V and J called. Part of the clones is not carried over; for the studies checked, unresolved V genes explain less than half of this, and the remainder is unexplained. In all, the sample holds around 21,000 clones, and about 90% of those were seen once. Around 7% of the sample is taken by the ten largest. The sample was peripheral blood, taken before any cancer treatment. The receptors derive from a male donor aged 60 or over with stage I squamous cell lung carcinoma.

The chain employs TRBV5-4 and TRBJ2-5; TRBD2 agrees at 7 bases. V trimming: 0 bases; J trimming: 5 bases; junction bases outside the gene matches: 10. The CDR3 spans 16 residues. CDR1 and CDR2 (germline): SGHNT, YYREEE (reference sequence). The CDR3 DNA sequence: TGTGCCAGCAGCTTGGGGGGCGGGGGTCGTGGTGAGACCCAGTACTTC. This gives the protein CASSLGGGGRGETQYF.

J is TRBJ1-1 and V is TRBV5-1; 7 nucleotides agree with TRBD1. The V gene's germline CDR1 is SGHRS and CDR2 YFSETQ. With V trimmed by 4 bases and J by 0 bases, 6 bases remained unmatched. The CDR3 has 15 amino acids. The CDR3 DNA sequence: TGCGCCAGCAGCGAAGCAGGGGGTTTGAACACTGAAGCTTTCTTT. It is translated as CASSEAGGLNTEAFF.

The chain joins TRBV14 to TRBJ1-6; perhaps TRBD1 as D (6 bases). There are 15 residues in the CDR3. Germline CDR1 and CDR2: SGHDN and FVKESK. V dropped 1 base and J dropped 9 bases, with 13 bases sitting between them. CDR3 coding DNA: TGTGCCAGCAGCCAAGGAAACAGGGTCCCTTCACCCCTCCACTTT. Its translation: CASSQGNRVPSPLHF.

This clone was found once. CDR3 DNA: TGTGCCTGGAGTGTAGGGGCAGGGGGTCCAAATGAAAAACTGTTTTTT. Encoded protein: CAWSVGAGGPNEKLFF. The V call is TRBV30, the J call TRBJ1-4; TRBD1 matches at 7 bases. The CDR3 spans 16 residues. With 0 bases clipped from V and 5 bases from J, the junction kept 9 bases outside the gene matches. Germline V gene lookup returns CDR1 GTSNPN and CDR2 SVGIG (reference sequence).

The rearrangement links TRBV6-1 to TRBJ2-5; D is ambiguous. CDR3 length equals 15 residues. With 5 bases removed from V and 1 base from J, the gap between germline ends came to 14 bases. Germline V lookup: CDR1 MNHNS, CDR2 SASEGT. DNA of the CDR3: TGTGCCAGCAGTACCCGGTGGCAGGTCCAAGAGACCCAGTACTTC. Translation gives CASSTRWQVQETQYF.

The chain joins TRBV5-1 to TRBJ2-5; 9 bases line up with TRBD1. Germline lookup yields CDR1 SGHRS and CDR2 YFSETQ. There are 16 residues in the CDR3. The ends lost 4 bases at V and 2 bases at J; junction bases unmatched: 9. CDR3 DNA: TGCGCCAGCAGCACCGGGACAGGGACTGGGCAAGAGACCCAGTACTTC. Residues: CASSTGTGTGQETQYF. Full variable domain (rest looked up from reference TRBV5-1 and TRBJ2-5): KAGVTQTPRYLIKTRGQQVTLSCSPISGHRSVSWYQQTPGQGLQFLFEYFSETQRNKGNFPGRFSGRQFSNSRSEMNVSTLELGDSALYLCASSTGTGTGQETQYFGPGTRLLVL.

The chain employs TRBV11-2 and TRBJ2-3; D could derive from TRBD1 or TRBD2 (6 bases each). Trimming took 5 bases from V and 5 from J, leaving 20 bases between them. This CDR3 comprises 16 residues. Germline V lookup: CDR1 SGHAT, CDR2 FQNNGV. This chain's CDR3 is CASSPRGGETIDTQYF. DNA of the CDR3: TGTGCCAGCAGCCCCAGGGGCGGGGAAACGATAGATACGCAGTATTTT. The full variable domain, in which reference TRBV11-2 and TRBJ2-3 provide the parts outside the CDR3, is EAGVAQSPRYKIIEKRQSVAFWCNPISGHATLYWYQQILGQGPKLLIQFQNNGVVDDSQLPKDRFSAERLKGVDSTLKIQPAKLEDSAVYLCASSPRGGETIDTQYFGPGTRLTVL.

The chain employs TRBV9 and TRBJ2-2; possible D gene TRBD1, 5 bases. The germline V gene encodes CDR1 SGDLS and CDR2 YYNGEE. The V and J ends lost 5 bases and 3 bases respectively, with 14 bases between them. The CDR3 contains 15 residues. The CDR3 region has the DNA TGTGCCAGCAGTCGTAGAGGCAGGGACACCGGGGAGCTGTTTTTT. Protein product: CASSRRGRDTGELFF. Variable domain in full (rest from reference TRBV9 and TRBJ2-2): DSGVTQTPKHLITATGQRVTLRCSPRSGDLSVYWYQQSLDQGLQFLIQYYNGEERAKGNILERFSAQQFPDLHSELNLSSLELGDSALYFCASSRRGRDTGELFFGEGSRLTVL.

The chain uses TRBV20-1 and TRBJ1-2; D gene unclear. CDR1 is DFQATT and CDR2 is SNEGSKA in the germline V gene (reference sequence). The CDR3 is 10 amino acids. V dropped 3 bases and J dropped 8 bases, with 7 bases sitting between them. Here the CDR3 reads CSARHSGYTF. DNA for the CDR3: TGCAGTGCTAGGCACAGCGGCTACACCTTC.

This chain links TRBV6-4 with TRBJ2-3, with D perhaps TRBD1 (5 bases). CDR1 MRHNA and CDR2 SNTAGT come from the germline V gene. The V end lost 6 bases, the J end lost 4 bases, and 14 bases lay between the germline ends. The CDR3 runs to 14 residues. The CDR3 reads CASSPGIWADTQYF. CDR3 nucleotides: TGTGCCAGCAGCCCAGGGATTTGGGCAGATACGCAGTATTTT.

The CDR3, as DNA: TGTGCCAGCAGCCCGGGGGGAGGATGGGGAATGAAACTAGATACGCAGTATTTT. Its protein product is CASSPGGGWGMKLDTQYF. The chain uses TRBV11-2 and TRBJ2-3; 7 positions agree with TRBD2. Germline CDR1 SGHAT, CDR2 FQNNGV. This CDR3 is built from 18 residues. V shed 5 bases and J 5 bases; nucleotides not matched to a gene: 19.

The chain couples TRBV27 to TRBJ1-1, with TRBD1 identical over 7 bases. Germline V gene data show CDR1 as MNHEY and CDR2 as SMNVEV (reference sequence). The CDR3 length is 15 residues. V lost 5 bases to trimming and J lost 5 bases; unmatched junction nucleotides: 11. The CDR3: CASSPMTGPRTEAFF. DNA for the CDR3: TGTGCCAGCAGTCCCATGACAGGGCCGAGAACTGAAGCTTTCTTT.

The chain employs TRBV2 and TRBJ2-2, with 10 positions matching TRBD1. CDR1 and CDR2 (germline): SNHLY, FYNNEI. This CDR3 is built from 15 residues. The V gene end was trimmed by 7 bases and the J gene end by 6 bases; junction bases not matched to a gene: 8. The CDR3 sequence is CASKWGQGSAGELFF. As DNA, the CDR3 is TGTGCCAGCAAATGGGGACAGGGGAGCGCCGGGGAGCTGTTTTTT.

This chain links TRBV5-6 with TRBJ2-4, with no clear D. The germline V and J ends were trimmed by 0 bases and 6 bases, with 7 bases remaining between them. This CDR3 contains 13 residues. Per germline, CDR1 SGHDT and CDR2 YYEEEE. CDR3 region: CASSLGSLNIQYF. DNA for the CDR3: TGTGCCAGCAGCTTGGGGAGCCTAAACATTCAGTACTTC.

The CDR3 nucleotides read TGCGCCAGCAGCCCTACCGCGGGATACACCGGGGAGCTGTTTTTT. It codes for CASSPTAGYTGELFF. The chain employs TRBV5-1 and TRBJ2-2, with D perhaps TRBD2 (6 bases). Germline V gene lookup returns CDR1 SGHRS and CDR2 YFSETQ. CDR3 size: 15 residues. V was clipped by 4 bases and J by 3 bases, with 13 bases between them.

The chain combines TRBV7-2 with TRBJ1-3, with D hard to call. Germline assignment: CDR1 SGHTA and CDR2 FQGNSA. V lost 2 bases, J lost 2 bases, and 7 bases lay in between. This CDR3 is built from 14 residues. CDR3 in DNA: TGTGCCAGCAGCTTAAATCGGGCTGGAAACACCATATATTTT. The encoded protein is CASSLNRAGNTIYF.

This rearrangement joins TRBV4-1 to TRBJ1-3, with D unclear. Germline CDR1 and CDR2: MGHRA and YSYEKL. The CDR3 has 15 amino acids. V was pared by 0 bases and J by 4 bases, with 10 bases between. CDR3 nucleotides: TGCGCCAGCAGCCAAGATCAACGATCAGGAAACACCATATATTTT. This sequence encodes CASSQDQRSGNTIYF.

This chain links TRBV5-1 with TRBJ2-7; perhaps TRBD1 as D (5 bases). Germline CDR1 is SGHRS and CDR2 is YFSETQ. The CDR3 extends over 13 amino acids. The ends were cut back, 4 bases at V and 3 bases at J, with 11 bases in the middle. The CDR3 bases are TGCGCCAGCAGCAAAGGGGATGTCTACGAGCAGTACTTC. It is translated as CASSKGDVYEQYF. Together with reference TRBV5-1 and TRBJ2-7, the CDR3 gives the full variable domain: KAGVTQTPRYLIKTRGQQVTLSCSPISGHRSVSWYQQTPGQGLQFLFEYFSETQRNKGNFPGRFSGRQFSNSRSEMNVSTLELGDSALYLCASSKGDVYEQYFGPGTRLTVT.

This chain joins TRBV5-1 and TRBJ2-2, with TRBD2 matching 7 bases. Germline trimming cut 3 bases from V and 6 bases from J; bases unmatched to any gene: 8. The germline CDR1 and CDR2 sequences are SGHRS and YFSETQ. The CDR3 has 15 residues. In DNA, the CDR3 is TGCGCCAGCAGCTGGACTAGTGATGTCCCCGGGGAGCTGTTTTTT. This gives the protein CASSWTSDVPGELFF.

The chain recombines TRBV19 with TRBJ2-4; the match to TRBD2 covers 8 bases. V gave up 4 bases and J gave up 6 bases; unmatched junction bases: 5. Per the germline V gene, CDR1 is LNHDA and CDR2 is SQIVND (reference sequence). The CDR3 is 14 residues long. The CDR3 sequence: CASSNGGAGNIQYF. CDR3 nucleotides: TGTGCCAGTAGTAACGGGGGGGCTGGAAACATTCAGTACTTC.